Sequencing of this T cell receptor beta chain was carried out in a study of shared clonotypes between healthy human individuals. Whole-study findings and limits: In the sorted subsets, rarefaction showed sequencing was incomplete despite large depth. Naive CD4 clonotypes overlapped across several donors at roughly 5.1%.

As to this clone: The antigen remains undetermined.

Naive CD8 cells, CD45RO-negative and positively selected for CCR7, excluded terminally differentiated effector memory CD45RA+ cells. The genomic DNA of each subset was split evenly across several immunoSEQ plates. Sequenced by immunoSEQ multiplex PCR; TCRdb stores in-frame clones only, minus some. The table has approximately 1.9 million clones, around 93% seen once. The sequencing input was naive CD8+ T cells from PBMCs. This clonotype was sampled from a young man in good health. Some clones in this sample may be carry-over from other donors' samples.

CDR3 sequence (DNA): TGTGCAAGTCGCTTAGCGCTACGGGGACAGGGGTGCCACGAGCAGTACTTC. It translates to CASRLALRGQGCHEQYF. This rearrangement joins TRBV12-2 to TRBJ2-7; the table's D call, TRBD1, has no DNA check behind it. TRBV12-2 is deemed a pseudogene. The CDR3 sequence is 17 residues long.